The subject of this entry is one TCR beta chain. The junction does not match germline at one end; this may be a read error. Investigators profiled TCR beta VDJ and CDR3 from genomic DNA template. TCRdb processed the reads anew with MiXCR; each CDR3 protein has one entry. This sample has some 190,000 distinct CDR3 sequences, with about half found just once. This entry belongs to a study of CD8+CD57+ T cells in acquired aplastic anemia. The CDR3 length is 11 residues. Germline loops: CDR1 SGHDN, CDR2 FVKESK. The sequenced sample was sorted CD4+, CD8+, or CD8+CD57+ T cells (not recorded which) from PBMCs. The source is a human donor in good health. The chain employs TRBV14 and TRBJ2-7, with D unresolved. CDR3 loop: CASTQSNEQYF. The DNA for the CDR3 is TGTGCCAGCACCCAATCAAACGAGCAGTACTTC.